The 26 T cell receptor beta chains given below trace back to one sample, sequenced in a study of T cell changes during pregnancy in multiple sclerosis. The repertoire was sequenced with immunoSEQ multiplex PCR; TCRdb's copy has only in-frame clones and lacks some. Found here are some 76,000 clones, approximately 91% of them singletons; the top ten hold about 0.27%. The sample was CD4+ T cells from peripheral blood mononuclear cells, taken after pregnancy. Every receptor here comes from a female donor with multiple sclerosis, enrolled in a pregnancy study.

V usage is TRBV5-4 and J usage is TRBJ2-1; TRBD2 agrees at 8 bases. The junction had 17 bases not matched to a gene; V was cut back by 4 bases and J by 8 bases. The CDR3 sequence is 17 residues long. In germline, CDR1 is SGHNT, CDR2 YYREEE (reference sequence). The CDR3 sequence is CASSRNPGLDSPHEQFF. As DNA, the CDR3 is TGTGCCAGCAGCCGTAATCCGGGACTAGACTCACCGCATGAGCAGTTCTTC.

The chain couples TRBV19 to TRBJ1-1, with 10 bases lining up with TRBD1. Germline trimming cut 6 bases from V and 2 bases from J; bases unmatched to any gene: 9. CDR3 length: 16 amino acids. The germline gives CDR1 LNHDA, CDR2 SQIVND (reference sequence). For the CDR3, the DNA is TGTGCCAGTAGCAATTCCTGGACAGGGGGAAACACTGAAGCTTTCTTT. Its protein is CASSNSWTGGNTEAFF.

The chain has TRBV27 and TRBJ1-5; a weak D match, TRBD1 (6 bases). Germline V gene data show CDR1 as MNHEY and CDR2 as SMNVEV (reference sequence). The CDR3 is 12 residues long. V was cut by 6 bases and J by 4 bases, with 7 bases left in between. CDR3 region: CASRTGNQPQHF. CDR3 in DNA: TGTGCCAGCAGAACAGGGAATCAGCCCCAGCATTTT.

J is TRBJ2-1 and V is TRBV7-6; 8 bases agree with TRBD2. Per germline, CDR1 SGHVS and CDR2 FNYEAQ. There are 17 residues in the CDR3. Trimming cost V 5 bases and J 0 bases; bases outside gene matches: 9. The CDR3 region is CASSPRGGKGSYNEQFF. Written as DNA, the CDR3 is TGTGCCAGCAGCCCTCGCGGGGGGAAAGGCTCCTACAATGAGCAGTTCTTC. Together with reference TRBV7-6 and TRBJ2-1, the CDR3 gives the full variable domain: GAGVSQSPRYKVTKRGQDVALRCDPISGHVSLYWYRQALGQGPEFLTYFNYEAQQDKSGLPNDRFSAERPEGSISTLTIQRTEQRDSAMYRCASSPRGGKGSYNEQFFGPGTRLTVL.

The rearrangement links TRBV7-9 to TRBJ2-1, with 7 bases that match TRBD1. This CDR3 has 14 residues. The germline V gene encodes CDR1 SEHNR and CDR2 FQNEAQ (reference sequence). J was trimmed by 6 bases and V by 5 bases; bases with no gene match: 7. The CDR3 spells CASSDRDSSNEQFF. CDR3 nucleotide sequence: TGTGCCAGCAGCGACAGGGACAGTAGCAATGAGCAGTTCTTC.

The chain uses TRBV10-1 and TRBJ1-1; perhaps TRBD1 as D (5 bases). Deletions cut 2 bases from V and 4 bases from J, with 14 bases between. The CDR3 covers 15 residues. The V gene's germline CDR1 is WNHNN and CDR2 SYGVQD (reference sequence). The CDR3 DNA reads as TGCGCCAGCAGTGAGCCCCGAACAGGCGGCACTGAAGCTTTCTTT. Translating gives CASSEPRTGGTEAFF.

The V call is TRBV18, the J call TRBJ2-5, with no clear D. Trimming shortened V by 0 bases and J by 1 base, and 9 bases separated the two germline ends. Germline V gives CDR1 KGHSH, CDR2 LQKENI. CDR3 length: 15 amino acids. DNA for the CDR3: TGTGCCAGCTCACCACCGGTGGCTTCCCAAGAGACCCAGTACTTC. This encodes CASSPPVASQETQYF.

The chain links TRBV10-1 to TRBJ2-3; TRBD1 is a possible D gene (6 bases). Trimming took 7 bases from V and 0 from J, leaving 20 bases between them. Per the germline V gene, CDR1 is WNHNN and CDR2 is SYGVQD (reference sequence). This CDR3 comprises 17 residues. For the CDR3, the DNA is TGCGCCAGCACCCTCAAGGGGGAAGACGGGAGCACAGATACGCAGTATTTT. Its translation: CASTLKGEDGSTDTQYF.

V is TRBV5-1 and J is TRBJ1-3; a possible D gene is TRBD1 (5 bases). CDR3 length equals 14 residues. With 0 bases removed from V and 6 bases from J, the gap between germline ends came to 10 bases. Looked up from germline, CDR1 is SGHRS and CDR2 is YFSETQ. DNA for the CDR3: TGCGCCAGCAGCTTGGGCGGAGGGGAAAACACCATATATTTT. Its protein is CASSLGGGENTIYF.

V usage is TRBV5-1 and J usage is TRBJ2-4; D is perhaps TRBD1 (6 bases). Trimming removed 4 bases from V and 5 bases from J, with 19 bases in between. Germline V CDR1 and CDR2: SGHRS, YFSETQ. The CDR3 length is 16 residues. The CDR3 DNA sequence: TGCGCCAGCAGCCGAAATATCAGGGGTGCGGAAAACATTCAGTACTTC. Translation: CASSRNIRGAENIQYF.

This clone occurred once. The rearrangement links TRBV18 to TRBJ2-2; D gene uncertain. Trimming took off 5 bases at V and 5 bases at J, with 18 bases between the two ends. The CDR3 length is 16 residues. Per germline, CDR1 KGHSH and CDR2 LQKENI. The CDR3 DNA reads TGTGCCAGCTCAGCGCTATTACGAGTTCGGACCGGGGAGCTGTTTTTT. This codes for CASSALLRVRTGELFF.

The rearrangement uses TRBV6-6 and TRBJ2-7; 10 bases match TRBD2. This CDR3 is 15 amino acids long. Germline V gives CDR1 MNHNY, CDR2 SVGAGI (reference sequence). After removal of 6 bases from V and 2 bases from J, the junction contained 7 bases not matched to a gene. CDR3 DNA sequence: TGTGCCAGCAGCATAGCGGGAGGTCAAACCTACGAGCAGTACTTC. Amino acids: CASSIAGGQTYEQYF.

This chain connects TRBV5-4 to TRBJ2-7; 9 bases are a match to TRBD1. Germline V CDR1 and CDR2: SGHNT, YYREEE (reference sequence). The CDR3 covers 15 residues. The trim removed 4 bases at V and 4 bases at J, leaving 9 bases unmatched. Written as DNA, the CDR3 is TGTGCCAGCAGCCTGGGGACAGGGAGTGGTTACGAGCAGTACTTC. Protein sequence: CASSLGTGSGYEQYF. Supplemented by reference TRBV5-4 and TRBJ2-7, the full variable domain reads ETGVTQSPTHLIKTRGQQVTLRCSSQSGHNTVSWYQQALGQGPQFIFQYYREEENGRGNFPPRFSGLQFPNYSSELNVNALELDDSALYLCASSLGTGSGYEQYFGPGTRLTVT.

The rearrangement joins TRBV6-8 to TRBJ2-3, with TRBD2 matching over 7 bases. After removal of 2 bases from V and 3 bases from J, the junction contained 8 bases not matched to a gene. CDR3 length equals 16 residues. The germline V gene encodes CDR1 MNHGY and CDR2 SAAAGT. The CDR3 spells CASSYRGGRRTDTQYF. In DNA form, the CDR3 reads TGTGCCAGCAGTTACCGTGGCGGGAGAAGGACAGATACGCAGTATTTT.

The chain combines TRBV2 with TRBJ1-5; maybe TRBD1 (6 bases). The CDR3 length is 13 residues. The germline V and J ends were trimmed by 7 bases and 3 bases, with 10 bases remaining between them. The germline CDR1 and CDR2 sequences are SNHLY and FYNNEI. The DNA of the CDR3 is TGTGCCAGCATGGGGGCCCTCAATCAGCCCCAGCATTTT. It specifies CASMGALNQPQHF.

CDR3 bases: TGCAGCGTGGCTAGCGGGGTGGGCAATGAGCAGTTCTTC. The encoded protein is CSVASGVGNEQFF. The chain couples TRBV29-1 to TRBJ2-1; 9 nucleotides agree with TRBD2. J was trimmed by 6 bases and V by 6 bases; bases with no gene match: 6. The CDR3 runs 13 residues. Germline lookup yields CDR1 SQVTM and CDR2 ANQGSEA.

The DNA for the CDR3 is TGTGCCAGCAGTACACCCAGTCTCCGCACTGAAGCTTTCTTT. Amino acids: CASSTPSLRTEAFF. This chain links TRBV11-2 with TRBJ1-1; D is unresolved. The CDR3 spans 14 residues. CDR1 SGHAT and CDR2 FQNNGV come from the germline V gene. Trimming removed 6 bases from V and 4 bases from J, with 15 bases in between.

The V gene is TRBV19, the J gene TRBJ1-5, with no clear D. This CDR3 has 15 amino acids. V gave up 8 bases and J gave up 0 bases, with 14 bases separating them. The germline V gene has CDR1 LNHDA and CDR2 SQIVND (reference sequence). CDR3 nucleotides: TGTGCCAGTGCCTCGCACACAGATAGCAATCAGCCCCAGCATTTT. Its protein product is CASASHTDSNQPQHF.

This clone was counted a few times. The J gene is TRBJ2-5, the V gene TRBV5-4, with TRBD1 identical over 8 bases. The CDR3 runs to 14 residues. CDR1 is SGHNT and CDR2 is YYREEE in the germline V gene (reference sequence). Germline trimming cut 4 bases from V and 4 bases from J; bases unmatched to any gene: 6. CDR3 amino acids: CASSGGTGRETQYF. The DNA of the CDR3 is TGTGCCAGCAGCGGGGGGACAGGACGAGAGACCCAGTACTTC. The full variable domain, with the rest looked up from reference TRBV5-4 and TRBJ2-5, is ETGVTQSPTHLIKTRGQQVTLRCSSQSGHNTVSWYQQALGQGPQFIFQYYREEENGRGNFPPRFSGLQFPNYSSELNVNALELDDSALYLCASSGGTGRETQYFGPGTRLLVL.

The gene calls are TRBV7-9 and TRBJ2-1; 9 bases are a match to TRBD1. J gave up 5 bases and V 5 bases, and 7 bases lay outside the gene matches. Per germline, CDR1 SEHNR and CDR2 FQNEAQ (reference sequence). The CDR3 is 15 residues long. Written as DNA, the CDR3 is TGTGCCAGCAGCCTCCAGGGACAGGGAAACAATGAGCAGTTCTTC. Its protein is CASSLQGQGNNEQFF.

Regarding this clone: This same CDR3 is encoded by further DNA sequences in the sample. The chain links TRBV7-2 to TRBJ2-7; D ambiguous. The CDR3 has 12 amino acids. V was pared by 4 bases and J by 0 bases, with 4 bases between. Germline CDR1 and CDR2: SGHTA and FQGNSA. This CDR3 reads CASSSSSYEQYF. The CDR3 nucleotides read TGTGCCAGCAGCTCGAGCTCCTACGAGCAGTACTTC.

V gene TRBV7-8 combines with J gene TRBJ2-1, with a tentative D call TRBD1 (5 bases). The CDR3 contains 16 residues. V lost 8 bases and J 6 bases, leaving 23 bases between the germline ends. In germline, CDR1 is SGHVS, CDR2 FQNEAQ. In DNA, the CDR3 is TGTGCCAGCCACGTCCAAGGGGTGAACAGCTTCAATGAGCAGTTCTTC. It encodes CASHVQGVNSFNEQFF.

The chain carries TRBV4-2 and TRBJ2-7, with TRBD1 matching 12 bases. CDR1 and CDR2 (germline): LGHNA, YNFKEQ. The CDR3 consists of 17 residues. Germline trimming cut 1 base from V and 7 bases from J; bases unmatched to any gene: 11. The CDR3 coding sequence is TGTGCCAGCAGCCAAGCCTCGGGACAGGGGGCCTTGGGGGAGCAGTACTTC. It yields the protein CASSQASGQGALGEQYF.

This sequence joins TRBV2 and TRBJ2-3; TRBD2 matches at 8 bases. Germline CDR1 reads SNHLY; CDR2 reads FYNNEI. V lost 5 bases, J lost 3 bases, and 19 bases stayed unmatched. The CDR3 runs 19 residues. The CDR3 coding sequence is TGTGCCAGCAGTATTCAGGCGGGACTAGGGGGAGAAGGGACAGATACGCAGTATTTT. Translating gives CASSIQAGLGGEGTDTQYF.

This CDR3 reads CASSRTGMNYGYTF. In DNA form, the CDR3 reads TGTGCCAGCAGCCGGACAGGGATGAACTATGGCTACACCTTC. V and J are TRBV27 and TRBJ1-2; 8 bases fit TRBD1. The germline CDR1 and CDR2 sequences are MNHEY and SMNVEV (reference sequence). Trimming cost V 6 bases and J 2 bases; bases outside gene matches: 5. This CDR3 region has 14 residues.

The chain uses TRBV7-7 and TRBJ2-1; D gene uncertain. The CDR3 is 12 residues long. The V gene's germline CDR1 is SSHAT and CDR2 FNYEAQ (reference sequence). V lost 8 bases, J lost 5 bases, and 10 bases lay in between. CDR3 sequence: CASAPADNEQFF. The CDR3 coding sequence is TGTGCCAGCGCCCCCGCGGACAATGAGCAGTTCTTC.